This T cell receptor beta chain was captured by sequencing in a study of T cells in Graves' hyperthyroidism and ophthalmopathy. This clonotype was seen many times. RNA transcripts provided the source from which TCR beta CDR3 regions were amplified. The HTBI primer set was used in a first-round RT-PCR of the TCR CDR3. TCRdb re-analysed the multiplex PCR reads in MiXCR, keeping a single row per CDR3 protein. The profile shows approximately 520,000 distinct CDR3 sequences, approximately 25% of them singletons. The germline gives CDR1 SGHAT, CDR2 FQDESV (reference sequence). Trimming cost V 5 bases and J 0 bases; bases outside gene matches: 12. CDR3 length: 18 amino acids.

This chain links TRBV11-1 with TRBJ1-2; 10 nucleotides align to TRBD1. This clonotype was sampled from a woman in her twenties or thirties with Graves' ophthalmopathy. The source material was blood. CDR3 DNA sequence: TGTGCCAGCAGCCGTAAAGGACAGGGGGGGCCTGCTAACTATGGCTACACCTTC. Its translation is CASSRKGQGGPANYGYTF. Drawing the rest from reference TRBV11-1 and TRBJ1-2, the complete variable domain is EAEVAQSPRYKITEKSQAVAFWCDPISGHATLYWYRQILGQGPELLVQFQDESVVDDSQLPKDRFSAERLKGVDSTLKIQPAELGDSAMYLCASSRKGQGGPANYGYTFGSGTRLTVV.